This T cell receptor beta chain was documented in a study of CD8 T cells in Susac syndrome. The RNA input was roughly 0.5 to 1 ug, and it was reverse transcribed with random hexamers. TCRdb independently ran MiXCR on the immunoSEQ multiplex PCR reads; one entry per CDR3 protein. The sample has about 210,000 distinct CDR3 sequences; around 96% are singletons. There are 15 residues in the CDR3. Trimming left V 3 bases short and J 1 base short, with 13 bases between. The germline V gene encodes CDR1 GTSNPN and CDR2 SVGIG (reference sequence). The sequenced target, TCR beta, came from blood CD8+ and CD4+ T cells. Both CD4+ and CD8+ T cells were negatively isolated, and TEMRA cells underwent FACS enrichment.

The receptor was isolated from a human donor with multiple sclerosis. The J gene is TRBJ2-4, the V gene TRBV30; D perhaps matches TRBD1 (5 bases). Source material: CD4+ T cells from PBMCs. The CDR3 DNA is TGTGCCTGGAGCGACGACAGTAGGGCCAAAAACATTCAGTACTTC. The encoded protein is CAWSDDSRAKNIQYF.